This T cell receptor (beta chain) was obtained from a study of T cells in tumors after PD-1 blockade. About the study: Patients received pembrolizumab 200 mg every 3 weeks or cemiplimab 350 mg every 2 weeks.

The table came from immunoSEQ multiplex PCR; TCRdb's copy has only in-frame clones and leaves some out. The sample contains more than 40,000 clones, roughly 80% of which appear only once. This CDR3 comprises 16 residues. Germline V gene sequence: CDR1 SEHNR, CDR2 FQNEAQ (reference sequence). V was clipped by 1 base and J by 0 bases; unmatched bases: 3. This clone was observed a few times. The sequencing here drew on PBMCs, taken before anti-PD-1 treatment. The chain carries TRBV7-9 and TRBJ1-3; 7 positions agree with TRBD1. This sequence originates from a human donor with basal cell carcinoma. CDR3 bases: TGTGCCAGCAGCTTAGAAGGGACAGTCTCTGGAAACACCATATATTTT. Translated: CASSLEGTVSGNTIYF.